This T cell receptor (beta chain) was identified during a study of shared clonotypes between healthy human individuals. The study, taken as a whole, reports: Sequencing depth was predicted to influence how clonotypes are shared among donors.

Assay: immunoSEQ multiplex PCR; the TCRdb copy retains only in-frame clones and omits some. The sample yields 2 million to 2.5 million clones, about 94% seen once. Germline CDR1 and CDR2: MNHNS and SASEGT. V lost 4 bases and J lost 5; bases outside the gene matches: 1. This CDR3 spans 13 amino acids. This clone was counted only a few times. Its antigen is undetermined. Other DNA sequences in the sample encode the same CDR3. The source material was naive CD4+ T cells sorted from blood. Stated subset: CD45RA+ positively selected. This clonotype was obtained from a man between 18 and 35 years old in good health. V is TRBV6-1 and J is TRBJ2-2, with 7 bases fitting TRBD2. CDR3 nucleotides: TGTGCCAGCAGTGGGGAGGGGACCGGGGAGCTGTTTTTT. The encoded protein is CASSGEGTGELFF.